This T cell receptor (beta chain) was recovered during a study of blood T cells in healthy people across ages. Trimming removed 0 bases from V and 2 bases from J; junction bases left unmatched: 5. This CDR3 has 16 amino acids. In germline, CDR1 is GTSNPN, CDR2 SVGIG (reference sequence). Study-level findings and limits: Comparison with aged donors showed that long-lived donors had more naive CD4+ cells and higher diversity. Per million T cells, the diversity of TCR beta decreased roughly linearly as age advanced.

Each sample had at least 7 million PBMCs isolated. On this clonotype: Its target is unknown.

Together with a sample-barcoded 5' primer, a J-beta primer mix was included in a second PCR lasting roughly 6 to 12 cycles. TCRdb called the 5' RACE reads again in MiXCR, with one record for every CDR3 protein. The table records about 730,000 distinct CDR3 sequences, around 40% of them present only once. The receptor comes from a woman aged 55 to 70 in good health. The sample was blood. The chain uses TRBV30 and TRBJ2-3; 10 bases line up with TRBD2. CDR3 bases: TGTGCCTGGAGTGTACTGAGCGGGGGGGCCACAGATACGCAGTATTTT. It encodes CAWSVLSGGATDTQYF.